The next 7 T cell receptor beta chains were all read from a single sample in a study of PD-1 and CTLA-4 blockade in melanoma. Sequenced by immunoSEQ multiplex PCR; TCRdb stores in-frame clones only, minus some. This sample has 28,000 or so clones, with around 90% found just once. The source was CD8+ T cells from peripheral blood, collected from a patient given anti-PD-1 treatment. Receptors were obtained from a human donor with melanoma.

This clone showed up just a few times. The chain employs TRBV12-3 or TRBV12-4 and TRBJ2-3; D is possibly TRBD2 (5 bases). This CDR3 has 12 amino acids. V was trimmed by 8 bases and J by 3 bases, leaving 9 bases between them. As DNA, the CDR3 is TGTGCCAGCCAAACGGGGACAGATACGCAGTATTTT. This codes for CASQTGTDTQYF.

The gene calls are TRBV28 and TRBJ2-1; no definite D call. Germline V gene sequence: CDR1 MDHEN, CDR2 SYDVKM. Trimming removed 6 bases from V and 4 bases from J, with 16 bases in between. CDR3 length equals 15 residues. The CDR3 is CASSSTGSPYNEQFF. Written as DNA, the CDR3 is TGTGCCAGCAGCTCCACGGGTTCTCCTTACAATGAGCAGTTCTTC.

The gene calls are TRBV19 and TRBJ2-7, with D perhaps matching TRBD2 (5 bases). Germline V gene sequence: CDR1 LNHDA, CDR2 SQIVND (reference sequence). The CDR3 is made up of 12 amino acids. Trimming removed 7 bases from V and 5 bases from J, with 12 bases in between. CDR3 in amino acids: CASNAHGNEQYF. The CDR3 DNA reads as TGTGCCAGTAACGCACACGGGAACGAGCAGTACTTC.

The chain couples TRBV6-4 to TRBJ2-1; D is tentatively TRBD1 or TRBD2 (6 bases each). The V end was cut by 3 bases, the J end by 9 bases, with 12 bases between. Germline V lookup: CDR1 MRHNA, CDR2 SNTAGT. CDR3 length: 13 residues. The DNA of the CDR3 is TGTGCCAGCAGTGAAACTAGCAGGGGTGAGCAGTTCTTC. Protein sequence: CASSETSRGEQFF.

The rearrangement links TRBV7-9 to TRBJ1-5; D unclear. CDR1 and CDR2 (germline): SEHNR, FQNEAQ (reference sequence). V lost 4 bases, J lost 1 base, and 8 bases lay in between. The CDR3 totals 14 residues. The chain's CDR3 is CASSSDGSNQPQHF. CDR3 in DNA: TGTGCCAGCAGCTCCGACGGCAGCAATCAGCCCCAGCATTTT.

This chain joins TRBV19 and TRBJ2-1; 11 bases are a match to TRBD2. The CDR3 length is 11 residues. CDR1 LNHDA and CDR2 SQIVND come from the germline V gene (reference sequence). V lost 5 bases, J lost 16 bases, and 4 bases stayed unmatched. CDR3 in amino acids: CASSLSGREFF. CDR3 coding DNA: TGTGCCAGTAGTCTTAGCGGGAGGGAATTCTTC.

The rearrangement joins TRBV6-5 to TRBJ2-5; D gene ambiguous. Germline V gene sequence: CDR1 MNHEY, CDR2 SVGAGI. Trimming stripped 4 bases from V and 1 base from J, with 1 base between. This CDR3 region has 11 residues. CDR3 in amino acids: CASSSQETQYF. In DNA form, the CDR3 reads TGTGCCAGCAGTTCCCAAGAGACCCAGTACTTC.